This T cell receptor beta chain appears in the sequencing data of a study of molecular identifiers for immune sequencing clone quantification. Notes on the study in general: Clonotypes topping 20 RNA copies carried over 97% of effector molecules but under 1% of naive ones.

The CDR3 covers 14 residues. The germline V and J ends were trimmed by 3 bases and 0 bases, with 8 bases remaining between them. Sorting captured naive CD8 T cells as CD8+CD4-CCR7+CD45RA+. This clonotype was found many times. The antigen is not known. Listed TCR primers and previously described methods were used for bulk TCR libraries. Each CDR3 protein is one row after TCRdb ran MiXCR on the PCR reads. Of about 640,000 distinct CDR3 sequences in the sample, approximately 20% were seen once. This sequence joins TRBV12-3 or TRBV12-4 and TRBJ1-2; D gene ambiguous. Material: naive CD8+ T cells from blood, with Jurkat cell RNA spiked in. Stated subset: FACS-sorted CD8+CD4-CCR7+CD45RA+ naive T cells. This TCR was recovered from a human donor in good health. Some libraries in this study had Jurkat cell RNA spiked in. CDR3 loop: CASSFGLTNYGYTF. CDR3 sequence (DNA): TGTGCCAGCAGTTTCGGACTGACTAACTATGGCTACACCTTC.